The entry below describes one TCR beta chain. V lost 7 bases and J lost 2, with 14 bases in between. The CDR3 spans 14 residues. Germline V gives CDR1 MNHEY, CDR2 SVGAGI. Cohort allocation depended upon clinical history that participants reported. This sample is drawn from a study of blood T cell repertoires in COVID-19. Looking at the study overall: Acute and convalescent COVID-19 specimens originated in the United States, Italy and Spain.

Sequenced by immunoSEQ multiplex PCR; TCRdb stores in-frame clones only, minus some. This table has roughly 260,000 clones, roughly nine tenths appearing once. Sequenced: PBMCs or T cells enriched from blood (not recorded which). The sequence came from a woman younger than 45 with acute COVID-19. This sequence joins TRBV6-5 and TRBJ1-2; D not certain. The CDR3 DNA reads TGTGCCAGCAAACCCAGAACAGAGAACTATGGCTACACCTTC. This sequence encodes CASKPRTENYGYTF.